The clone carrying this T cell receptor (beta chain) was counted between two and nine times. PCR was performed a second time for 7 to 11 cycles using a sample-barcoded 5' primer and a J-beta primer mix. TCRdb independently ran MiXCR on the 5' RACE reads; one entry per CDR3 protein. The sample includes 1.5 million or so distinct CDR3 sequences, 42% of them seen just once. This entry comes from a study of blood T cells in healthy people across ages. The CDR3 totals 16 residues. CDR1 and CDR2 from the germline V gene are SGDLS and YYNGEE. The V end was cut by 0 bases, the J end by 4 bases, with 16 bases between.

What was sequenced was blood. The clonotype originates from a woman under 30 in good health. The chain links TRBV9 to TRBJ2-5, with D tentatively TRBD2 (5 bases). CDR3 sequence: CASSVAQVGARETQYF. The CDR3, as DNA: TGTGCCAGCAGCGTAGCTCAGGTGGGAGCAAGAGAGACCCAGTACTTC. The complete variable domain, with remaining parts taken from reference TRBV9 and TRBJ2-5, reads DSGVTQTPKHLITATGQRVTLRCSPRSGDLSVYWYQQSLDQGLQFLIQYYNGEERAKGNILERFSAQQFPDLHSELNLSSLELGDSALYFCASSVAQVGARETQYFGPGTRLLVL.